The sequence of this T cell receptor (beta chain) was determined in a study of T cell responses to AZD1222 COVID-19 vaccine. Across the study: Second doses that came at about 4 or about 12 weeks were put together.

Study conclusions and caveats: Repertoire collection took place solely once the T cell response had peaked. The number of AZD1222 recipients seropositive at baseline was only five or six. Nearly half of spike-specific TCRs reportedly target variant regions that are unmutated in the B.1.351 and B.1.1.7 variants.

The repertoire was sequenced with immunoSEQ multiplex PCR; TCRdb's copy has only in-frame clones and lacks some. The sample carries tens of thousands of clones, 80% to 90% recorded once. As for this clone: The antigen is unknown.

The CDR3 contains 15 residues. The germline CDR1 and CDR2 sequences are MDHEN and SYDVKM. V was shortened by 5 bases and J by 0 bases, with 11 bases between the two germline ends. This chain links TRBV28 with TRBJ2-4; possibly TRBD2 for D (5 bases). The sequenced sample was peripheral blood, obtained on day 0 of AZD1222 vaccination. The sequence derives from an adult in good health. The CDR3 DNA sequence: TGTGCCAGCAGTCCCCCCCGGGGAGCCAAAAACATTCAGTACTTC. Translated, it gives CASSPPRGAKNIQYF.